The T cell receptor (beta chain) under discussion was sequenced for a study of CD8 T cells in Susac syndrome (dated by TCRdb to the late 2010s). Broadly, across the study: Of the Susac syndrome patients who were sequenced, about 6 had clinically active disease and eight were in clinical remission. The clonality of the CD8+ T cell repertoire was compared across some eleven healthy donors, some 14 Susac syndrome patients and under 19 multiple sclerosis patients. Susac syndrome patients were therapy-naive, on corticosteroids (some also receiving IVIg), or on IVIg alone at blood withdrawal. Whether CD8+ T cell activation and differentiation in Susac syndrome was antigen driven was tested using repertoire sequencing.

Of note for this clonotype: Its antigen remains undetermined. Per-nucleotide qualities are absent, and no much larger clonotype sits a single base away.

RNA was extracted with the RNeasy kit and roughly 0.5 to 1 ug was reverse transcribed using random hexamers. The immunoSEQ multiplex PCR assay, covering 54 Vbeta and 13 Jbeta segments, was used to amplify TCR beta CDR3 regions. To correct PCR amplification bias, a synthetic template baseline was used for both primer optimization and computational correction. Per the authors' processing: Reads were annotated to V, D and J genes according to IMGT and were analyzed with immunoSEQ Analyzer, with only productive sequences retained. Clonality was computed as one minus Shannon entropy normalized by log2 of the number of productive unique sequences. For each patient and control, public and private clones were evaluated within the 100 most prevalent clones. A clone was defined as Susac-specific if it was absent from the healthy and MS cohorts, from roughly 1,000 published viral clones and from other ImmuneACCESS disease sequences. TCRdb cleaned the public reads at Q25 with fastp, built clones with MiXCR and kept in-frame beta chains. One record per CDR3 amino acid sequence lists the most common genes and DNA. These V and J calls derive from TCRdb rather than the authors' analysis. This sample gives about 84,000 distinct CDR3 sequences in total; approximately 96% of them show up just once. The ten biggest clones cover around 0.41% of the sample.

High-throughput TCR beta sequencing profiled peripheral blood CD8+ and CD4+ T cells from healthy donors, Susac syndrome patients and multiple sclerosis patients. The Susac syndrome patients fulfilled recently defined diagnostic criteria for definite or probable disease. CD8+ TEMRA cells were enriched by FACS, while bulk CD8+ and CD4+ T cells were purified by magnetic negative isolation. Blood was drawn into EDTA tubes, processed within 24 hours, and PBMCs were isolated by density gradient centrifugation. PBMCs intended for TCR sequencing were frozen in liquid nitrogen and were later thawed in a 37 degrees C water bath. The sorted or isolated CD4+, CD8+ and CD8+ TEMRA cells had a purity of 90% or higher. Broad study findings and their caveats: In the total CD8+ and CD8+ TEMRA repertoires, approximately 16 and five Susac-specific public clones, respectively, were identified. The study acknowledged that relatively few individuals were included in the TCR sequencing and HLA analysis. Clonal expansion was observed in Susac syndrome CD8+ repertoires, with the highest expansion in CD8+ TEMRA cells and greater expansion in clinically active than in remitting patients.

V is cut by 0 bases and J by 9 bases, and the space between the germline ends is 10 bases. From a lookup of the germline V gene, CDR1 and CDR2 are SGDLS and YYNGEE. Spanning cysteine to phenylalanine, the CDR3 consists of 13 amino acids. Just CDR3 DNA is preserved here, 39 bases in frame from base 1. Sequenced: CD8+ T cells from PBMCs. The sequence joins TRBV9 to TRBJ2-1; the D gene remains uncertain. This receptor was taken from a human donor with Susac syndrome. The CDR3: CASSVGSAAEQFF. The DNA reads TGTGCCAGCAGCGTAGGATCGGCGGCTGAGCAGTTCTTC.